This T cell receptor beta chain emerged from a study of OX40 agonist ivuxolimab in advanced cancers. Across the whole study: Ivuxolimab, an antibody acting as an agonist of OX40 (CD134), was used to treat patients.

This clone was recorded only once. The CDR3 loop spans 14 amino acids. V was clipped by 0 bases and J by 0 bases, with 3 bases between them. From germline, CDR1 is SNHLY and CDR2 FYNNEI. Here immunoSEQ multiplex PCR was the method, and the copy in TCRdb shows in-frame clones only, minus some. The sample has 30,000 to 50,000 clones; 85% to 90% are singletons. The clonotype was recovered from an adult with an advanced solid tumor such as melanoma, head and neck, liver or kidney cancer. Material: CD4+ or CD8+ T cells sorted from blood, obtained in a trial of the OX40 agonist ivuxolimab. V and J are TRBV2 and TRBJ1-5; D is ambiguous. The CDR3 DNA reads TGTGCCAGCAGTGAAGCTTATAGCAATCAGCCCCAGCATTTT. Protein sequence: CASSEAYSNQPQHF.